This TCR beta chain was recorded in a study of T-cell memory formation after mild COVID-19. Study-wide points: The second-wave clones peaking on day 37 were not confirmed as SARS-CoV-2-specific. CD4+ contracting clones were found mainly in CM and EM, and CD8+ ones in EMRA.

MiXCR was run by TCRdb on the 5' RACE reads, yielding one entry per CDR3 protein. The data contain 200,000 to 250,000 distinct CDR3 sequences, about 9.2% of them singletons. V lost 2 bases and J 0 bases, leaving 11 bases between the germline ends. CDR1 is MNHNY, CDR2 SVGAGI, per germline (reference sequence). This CDR3 is 16 amino acids long. About this clonotype itself: What it recognizes is unknown.

Sequencing was done on a sample of PBMCs or a T cell subset sorted from them (not recorded which). The chain couples TRBV6-6 to TRBJ1-3; maybe TRBD1 (5 bases). This clonotype was obtained from a man between 18 and 29 years old who had mild COVID-19 (a few samples of this study predate the infection). Cell type and time point are not known. The CDR3 DNA sequence: TGTGCCAGCAGTTACCCGGGTGGGACCTCTGGAAACACCATATATTTT. Protein: CASSYPGGTSGNTIYF.